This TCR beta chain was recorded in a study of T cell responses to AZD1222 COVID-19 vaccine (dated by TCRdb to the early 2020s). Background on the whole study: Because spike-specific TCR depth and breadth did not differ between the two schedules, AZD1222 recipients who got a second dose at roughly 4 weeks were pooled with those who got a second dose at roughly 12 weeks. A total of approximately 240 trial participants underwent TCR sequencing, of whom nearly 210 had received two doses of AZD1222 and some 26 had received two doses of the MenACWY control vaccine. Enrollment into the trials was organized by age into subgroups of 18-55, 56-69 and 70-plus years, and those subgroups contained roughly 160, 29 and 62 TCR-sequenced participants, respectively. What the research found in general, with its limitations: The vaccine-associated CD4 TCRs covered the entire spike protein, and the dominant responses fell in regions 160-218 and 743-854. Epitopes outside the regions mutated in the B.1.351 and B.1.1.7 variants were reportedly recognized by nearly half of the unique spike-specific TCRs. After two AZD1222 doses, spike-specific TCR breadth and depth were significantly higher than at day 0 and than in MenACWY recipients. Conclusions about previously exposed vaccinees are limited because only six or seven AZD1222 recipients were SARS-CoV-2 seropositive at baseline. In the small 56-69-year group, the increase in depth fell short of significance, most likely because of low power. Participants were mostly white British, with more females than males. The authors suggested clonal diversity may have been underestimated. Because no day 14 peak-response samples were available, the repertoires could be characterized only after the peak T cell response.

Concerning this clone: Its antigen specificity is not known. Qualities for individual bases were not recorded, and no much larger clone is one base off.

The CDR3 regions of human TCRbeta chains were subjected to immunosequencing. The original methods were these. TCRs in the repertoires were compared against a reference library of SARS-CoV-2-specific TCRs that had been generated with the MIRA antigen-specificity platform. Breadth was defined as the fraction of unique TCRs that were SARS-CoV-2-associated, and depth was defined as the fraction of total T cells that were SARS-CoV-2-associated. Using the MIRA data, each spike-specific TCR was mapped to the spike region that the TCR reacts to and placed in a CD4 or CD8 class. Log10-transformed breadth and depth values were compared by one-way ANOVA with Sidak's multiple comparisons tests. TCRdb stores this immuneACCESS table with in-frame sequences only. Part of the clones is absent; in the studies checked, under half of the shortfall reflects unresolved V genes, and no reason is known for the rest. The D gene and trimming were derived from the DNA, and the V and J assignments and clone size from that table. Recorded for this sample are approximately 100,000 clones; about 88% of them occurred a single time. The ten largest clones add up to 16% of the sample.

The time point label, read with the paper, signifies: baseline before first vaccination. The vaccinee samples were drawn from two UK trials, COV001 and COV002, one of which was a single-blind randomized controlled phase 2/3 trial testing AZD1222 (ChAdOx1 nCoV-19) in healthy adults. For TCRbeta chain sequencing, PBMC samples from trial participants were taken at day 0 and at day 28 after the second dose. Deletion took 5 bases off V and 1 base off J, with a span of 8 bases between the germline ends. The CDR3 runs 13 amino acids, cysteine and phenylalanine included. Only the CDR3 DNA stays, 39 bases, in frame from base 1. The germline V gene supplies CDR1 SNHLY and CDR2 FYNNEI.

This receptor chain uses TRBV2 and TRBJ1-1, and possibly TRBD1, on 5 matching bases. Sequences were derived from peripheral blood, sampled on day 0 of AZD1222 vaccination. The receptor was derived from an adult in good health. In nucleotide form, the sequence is TGTGCCAGCAGTAACCAGGGGAACACTGAAGCTTTCTTT. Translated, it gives CASSNQGNTEAFF.